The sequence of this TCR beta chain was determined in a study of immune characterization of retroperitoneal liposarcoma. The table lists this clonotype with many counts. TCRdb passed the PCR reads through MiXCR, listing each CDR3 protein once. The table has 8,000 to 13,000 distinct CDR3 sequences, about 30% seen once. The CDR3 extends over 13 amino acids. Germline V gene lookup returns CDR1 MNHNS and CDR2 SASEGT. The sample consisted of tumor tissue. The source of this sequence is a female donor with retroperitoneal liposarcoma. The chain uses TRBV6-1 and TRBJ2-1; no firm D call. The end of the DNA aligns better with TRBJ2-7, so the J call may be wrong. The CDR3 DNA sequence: TGTGCCAGCAGTTTCTCAACCTACAATGAGCAGTACTTC. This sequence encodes CASSFSTYNEQYF.